This TCR beta chain was sequenced for a study of follicular helper T cells after annual influenza vaccination. Study-wide points: Yearly vaccinations repeatedly recalled conserved clonotypes in ICOS+CD38+ cTfh.

In the case of this clone: Its antigen remains unknown.

TCRB sequencing was done at Survey resolution level. Libraries were prepared by immunoSEQ multiplex PCR; TCRdb keeps only in-frame clonotypes and omits some of them. The data contain approximately 15,000 clones, roughly three quarters of them singletons. Time point denoted: 2014-2015 season, pre-vaccination. Adults were given seasonal inactivated influenza vaccine, and blood CD4 subsets were sorted before and after vaccination. CDR1 KGHSH and CDR2 LQKENI come from the germline V gene. V was shortened by 3 bases and J by 0 bases, with 15 bases between the two germline ends. CDR3 length: 17 residues. This TCR was recovered from an adult who received the influenza vaccine. This chain links TRBV18 with TRBJ1-3; perhaps TRBD1 as D (6 bases). The sequencing here drew on CXCR5- memory CD4+ T cells sorted from blood, taken on the day of influenza vaccination. For the CDR3, the DNA is TGTGCCAGCTCACCTAAAGTGGACAGCCTCTCTGGAAACACCATATATTTT. Translation: CASSPKVDSLSGNTIYF.